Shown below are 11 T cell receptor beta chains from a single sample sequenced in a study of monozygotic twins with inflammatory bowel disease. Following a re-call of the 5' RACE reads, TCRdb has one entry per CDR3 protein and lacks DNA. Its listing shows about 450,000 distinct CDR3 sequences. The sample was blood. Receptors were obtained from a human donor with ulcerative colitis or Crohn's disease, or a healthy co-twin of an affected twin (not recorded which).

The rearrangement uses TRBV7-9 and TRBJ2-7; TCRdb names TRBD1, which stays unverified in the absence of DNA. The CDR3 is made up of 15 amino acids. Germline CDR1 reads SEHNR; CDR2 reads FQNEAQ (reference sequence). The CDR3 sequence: CASSLGTSMDYEQYF.

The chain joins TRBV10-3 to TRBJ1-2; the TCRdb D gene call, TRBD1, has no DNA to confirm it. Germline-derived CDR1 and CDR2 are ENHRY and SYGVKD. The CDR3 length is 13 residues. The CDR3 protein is CAISEGQGRGYTF.

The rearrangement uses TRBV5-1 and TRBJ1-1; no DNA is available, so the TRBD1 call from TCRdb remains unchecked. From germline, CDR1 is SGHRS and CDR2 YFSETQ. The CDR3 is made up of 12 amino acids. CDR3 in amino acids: CASRTENTEAFF.

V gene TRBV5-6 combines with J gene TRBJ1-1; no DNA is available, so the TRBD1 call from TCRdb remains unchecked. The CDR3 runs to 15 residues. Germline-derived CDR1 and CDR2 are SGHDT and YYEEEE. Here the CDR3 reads CASSLLTGGRTEAFF.

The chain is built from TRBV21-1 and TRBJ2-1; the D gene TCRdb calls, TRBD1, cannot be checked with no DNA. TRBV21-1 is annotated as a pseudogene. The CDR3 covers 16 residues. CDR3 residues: CASRRPRQEIYNEQFF.

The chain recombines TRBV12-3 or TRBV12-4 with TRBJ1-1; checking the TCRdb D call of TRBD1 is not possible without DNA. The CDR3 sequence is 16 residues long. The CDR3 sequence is CASSSWGRDMNTEAFF.

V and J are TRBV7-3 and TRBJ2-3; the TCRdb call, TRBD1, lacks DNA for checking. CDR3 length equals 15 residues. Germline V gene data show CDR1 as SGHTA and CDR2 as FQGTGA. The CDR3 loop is CASSLMSGSRDTQYF.

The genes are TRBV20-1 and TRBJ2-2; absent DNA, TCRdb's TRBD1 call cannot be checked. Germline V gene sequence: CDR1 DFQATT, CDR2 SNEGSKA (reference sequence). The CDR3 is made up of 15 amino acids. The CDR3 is CSASWTGGRTGELFF.

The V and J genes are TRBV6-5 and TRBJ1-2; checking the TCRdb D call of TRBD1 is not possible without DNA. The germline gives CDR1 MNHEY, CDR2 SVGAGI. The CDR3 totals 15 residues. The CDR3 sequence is CASSYRPGSNYGYTF.

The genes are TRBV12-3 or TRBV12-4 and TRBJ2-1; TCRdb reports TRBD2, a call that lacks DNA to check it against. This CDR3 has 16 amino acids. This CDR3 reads CASSFRRGGAYNEQFF.

CDR3 sequence: CASSPTGSPSYEQYF. The J gene is TRBJ2-7, the V gene TRBV14; with no DNA, the TCRdb D assignment of TRBD1 cannot be verified. CDR3 length: 15 residues. In germline, CDR1 is SGHDN, CDR2 FVKESK.